The 28 T cell receptor beta chains below come from one sample, sequenced in a study of blood T cell repertoires in COVID-19. Generated by immunoSEQ multiplex PCR, the TCRdb table keeps only in-frame clones and is missing some. This table has 300,000 to 450,000 clones, approximately 87% appearing once. Specimen: peripheral blood. All receptors derive from a woman in her sixties or seventies with COVID-19, enrolled during active disease.

The chain employs TRBV9 and TRBJ1-3, with TRBD1 as a possible D gene (6 bases). Trimming left V 4 bases short and J 0 bases short, with 14 bases between. CDR1 and CDR2 (germline): SGDLS, YYNGEE. This CDR3 has 16 residues. The CDR3 is CASSKGETGSGNTIYF. The CDR3 nucleotides read TGTGCCAGCAGCAAAGGGGAGACAGGCTCTGGAAACACCATATATTTT.

This chain links TRBV7-9 with TRBJ1-1; 9 positions match TRBD1. Germline V gene lookup returns CDR1 SEHNR and CDR2 FQNEAQ (reference sequence). This CDR3 region has 18 residues. After removal of 1 base from V and 0 bases from J, the junction contained 9 bases not matched to a gene. CDR3 amino acids: CASSLGRGQGILNTEAFF. The CDR3 DNA follows: TGTGCCAGCAGCTTAGGTCGCGGACAGGGGATCCTGAACACTGAAGCTTTCTTT.

The CDR3 bases are TGTGCCAGCAGCTTGGGGACAGGGAACACCGGGGAGCTGTTTTTT. Translating it yields CASSLGTGNTGELFF. V usage is TRBV7-9 and J usage is TRBJ2-2; the match to TRBD1 covers 8 bases. CDR3 length equals 15 residues. The junction had 1 base not matched to a gene; V was cut back by 3 bases and J by 1 base. The germline V gene encodes CDR1 SEHNR and CDR2 FQNEAQ (reference sequence).

The chain recombines TRBV12-5 with TRBJ2-5; 11 bases map to TRBD2. Looked up from germline, CDR1 is LGHNT and CDR2 is FRNRAP. The CDR3 spans 14 residues. The trim removed 6 bases at V and 5 bases at J, leaving 5 bases unmatched. CDR3 coding DNA: TGTGCTAGTGGCCTAGCGGGGGGTTGGGAGACCCAGTACTTC. This codes for CASGLAGGWETQYF.

The V call is TRBV19, the J call TRBJ2-5; D is perhaps TRBD2 (6 bases). In germline, CDR1 is LNHDA, CDR2 SQIVND (reference sequence). V shed 1 base and J shed 2 bases, with 8 bases lying between them. This CDR3 contains 14 residues. This CDR3 is CASSIVGGQETQYF. CDR3 bases: TGTGCCAGTAGTATAGTCGGGGGACAAGAGACCCAGTACTTC.

The rearrangement links TRBV30 to TRBJ2-7; TRBD1 agrees at 8 bases. From germline, CDR1 is GTSNPN and CDR2 SVGIG (reference sequence). The trim removed 1 base at V and 7 bases at J, leaving 6 bases unmatched. The CDR3 totals 13 residues. The CDR3 sequence: CAWSADRGWEQYF. The CDR3 DNA sequence: TGTGCCTGGAGTGCTGACAGGGGATGGGAGCAGTACTTC.

To note about this clone: The germline gene is not matched at one end of the junction; a read error may be the cause. This chain links TRBV13 with TRBJ1-2; D is undetermined. This CDR3 contains 15 residues. CDR1 PRHDT and CDR2 FYEKMQ come from the germline V gene (reference sequence). CDR3 in DNA: TGTGCCAGCAGCTTAACACAGAAATCTAAGTATGGCTACACCTTC. Translated: CASSLTQKSKYGYTF.

This chain uses TRBV24-1 with TRBJ2-7, with D tentatively TRBD2 (5 bases). Per germline, CDR1 KGHDR and CDR2 SFDVKD. The ends were cut back, 4 bases at V and 5 bases at J, with 14 bases in the middle. CDR3 length equals 14 residues. DNA of the CDR3: TGTGCCACCAGTGAATCGAATACTAGGGACGAGCAGTACTTC. This sequence encodes CATSESNTRDEQYF.

The chain carries TRBV11-2 and TRBJ2-1; no firm D call. V lost 4 bases and J 4 bases, leaving 11 bases between the germline ends. This CDR3 is 14 amino acids long. From germline, CDR1 is SGHAT and CDR2 FQNNGV. CDR3 in DNA: TGTGCCAGCAGCTCGTCGACTGGTTACAATGAGCAGTTCTTC. Protein product: CASSSSTGYNEQFF.

This clone is a singleton in its sample. The chain has TRBV5-5 and TRBJ1-4; a possible D gene is TRBD1 (5 bases). Trimming stripped 0 bases from V and 8 bases from J, with 17 bases between. This CDR3 is 16 amino acids long. The V gene's germline CDR1 is SGHKS and CDR2 YYEKEE (reference sequence). This CDR3 reads CASSLVSPAGNEKLFF. CDR3 sequence (DNA): TGTGCCAGCAGCTTGGTATCCCCGGCAGGGAACGAAAAACTGTTTTTT.

This clone was seen just once. The chain couples TRBV29-1 to TRBJ2-7; unclear D gene. Germline V gene lookup returns CDR1 SQVTM and CDR2 ANQGSEA. The CDR3 totals 11 residues. V was trimmed by 3 bases and J by 6 bases, leaving 9 bases between them. The CDR3 reads CSVEASVEQYF. CDR3 nucleotides: TGCAGCGTTGAGGCTAGTGTCGAGCAGTACTTC.

This rearrangement joins TRBV5-1 to TRBJ2-3; 7 bases map to TRBD1. Trimming removed 3 bases from V and 0 bases from J; junction bases left unmatched: 7. This CDR3 is built from 16 residues. The germline gives CDR1 SGHRS, CDR2 YFSETQ. CDR3 region: CASSYTRDSSTDTQYF. CDR3 coding DNA: TGCGCCAGCAGCTACACAAGGGACAGCAGCACAGATACGCAGTATTTT.

The CDR3: CASSGLQGRQETQYF. In DNA, the CDR3 is TGCGCCAGCAGCGGTTTACAGGGACGGCAAGAGACCCAGTACTTC. This chain links TRBV5-1 with TRBJ2-5, with a tentative D call TRBD1 (6 bases). V was pared by 4 bases and J by 2 bases, with 15 bases between. The CDR3 contains 15 residues. CDR1 is SGHRS and CDR2 is YFSETQ in the germline V gene.

The chain links TRBV4-1 to TRBJ2-6; no clear D. The CDR3 spans 19 residues. Trimming took off 1 base at V and 0 bases at J, with 16 bases between the two ends. Germline V gives CDR1 MGHRA, CDR2 YSYEKL. The CDR3 DNA sequence: TGCGCCAGCAGCCAAGGCTATGGGCAGGTGGCCTCTGGGGCCAACGTCCTGACTTTC. Translated, it gives CASSQGYGQVASGANVLTF.

The table lists this clone with a few counts. The chain uses TRBV7-9 and TRBJ1-6; D ambiguous. Trimming pared 3 bases from V and 9 bases from J, leaving 12 bases between. CDR3 length equals 14 residues. Germline V CDR1 and CDR2: SEHNR, FQNEAQ (reference sequence). For the CDR3, the DNA is TGTGCCAGCAGCTTTAAGGAGGGAAGTTCACCCCTCCACTTT. Translation gives CASSFKEGSSPLHF.

CDR3: CASHQTGKGNTEAFF. The CDR3 DNA sequence: TGTGCCAGCCACCAGACAGGGAAGGGGAACACTGAAGCTTTCTTT. This rearrangement joins TRBV3-1 (or the pseudogene TRBV3-2) to TRBJ1-1; 7 positions match TRBD1. The V gene's germline CDR1 is LGHDT and CDR2 YNNKEL (reference sequence). This CDR3 has 15 residues. The V gene end was trimmed by 8 bases and the J gene end by 1 base; junction bases not matched to a gene: 10.

This clone has just one count. The V and J genes are TRBV19 and TRBJ2-3; 8 bases agree with TRBD1. Germline trimming cut 5 bases from V and 6 bases from J; bases unmatched to any gene: 10. The CDR3 is 15 residues long. The germline V gene has CDR1 LNHDA and CDR2 SQIVND (reference sequence). CDR3 nucleotides: TGTGCCAGTAGTCCACAGGACAGGGTGGTGGATACGCAGTATTTT. Translated, it gives CASSPQDRVVDTQYF.

The CDR3 here is CASSPQWGGETQYF. The CDR3 DNA reads TGCGCCAGCAGCCCCCAGTGGGGGGGGGAGACCCAGTACTTC. The rearrangement joins TRBV5-1 to TRBJ2-5; 7 bases align to TRBD2. Trimming cost V 4 bases and J 5 bases; bases outside gene matches: 8. The germline V gene encodes CDR1 SGHRS and CDR2 YFSETQ. The CDR3 spans 14 residues. The whole variable domain, filled in from reference TRBV5-1 and TRBJ2-5, reads KAGVTQTPRYLIKTRGQQVTLSCSPISGHRSVSWYQQTPGQGLQFLFEYFSETQRNKGNFPGRFSGRQFSNSRSEMNVSTLELGDSALYLCASSPQWGGETQYFGPGTRLLVL.

This rearrangement joins TRBV5-4 to TRBJ2-2; 10 nucleotides agree with TRBD1. Germline V CDR1 and CDR2: SGHNT, YYREEE (reference sequence). Unmatched junction bases numbered 3, after V lost 5 bases and J lost 5 bases. The CDR3 runs to 14 residues. CDR3 protein: CASSRDRGTGELFF. The CDR3, as DNA: TGTGCCAGCAGTCGGGACAGGGGAACCGGGGAGCTGTTTTTT.

The genes are TRBV2 and TRBJ1-1; 9 positions agree with TRBD1. The germline gives CDR1 SNHLY, CDR2 FYNNEI. The CDR3 extends over 14 amino acids. V shed 6 bases and J 2 bases; nucleotides not matched to a gene: 4. As DNA, the CDR3 is TGTGCCAGCAGCGAACAGGGGGCAAACACTGAAGCTTTCTTT. It encodes CASSEQGANTEAFF.

This clone was observed a single time. This chain joins TRBV4-1 and TRBJ1-5; the D gene is possibly TRBD1 (6 bases). The CDR3 contains 15 residues. CDR1 and CDR2 from the germline V gene are MGHRA and YSYEKL. Trimming cost V 4 bases and J 6 bases, with 16 bases left between them. The CDR3 bases are TGCGCCAGCAGCCTAACTACAGGGATTAGTCAGCCCCAGCATTTT. Protein product: CASSLTTGISQPQHF.

This chain links TRBV6-5 with TRBJ1-4; D might be TRBD1 (5 bases). This CDR3 is built from 16 residues. Trimming took 2 bases from V and 7 from J, leaving 17 bases between them. CDR1 is MNHEY, CDR2 SVGAGI, per germline. The CDR3 loop is CASSYTIPGEGEKLFF. DNA for the CDR3: TGTGCCAGCAGTTACACGATTCCGGGGGAGGGTGAAAAACTGTTTTTT.

The V gene is TRBV6-5, the J gene TRBJ1-5; D may be TRBD1 (6 bases). Germline CDR1 and CDR2: MNHEY and SVGAGI. There are 15 residues in the CDR3. The V end lost 5 bases, the J end lost 1 base, and 12 bases lay between the germline ends. CDR3 residues: CASSRRGGSNQPQHF. The CDR3 DNA reads as TGTGCCAGCAGTAGACGGGGGGGCAGCAATCAGCCCCAGCATTTT.

This clone was detected once. The V call is TRBV5-1, the J call TRBJ1-1, with 10 bases fitting TRBD1. Trimming removed 5 bases from V and 4 bases from J; junction bases left unmatched: 8. Germline loops: CDR1 SGHRS, CDR2 YFSETQ. CDR3 length: 15 amino acids. CDR3 sequence reads: CASSFGGQGITEAFF. For the CDR3, the DNA is TGCGCCAGCAGTTTTGGGGGACAGGGGATCACTGAAGCTTTCTTT.

The V and J genes are TRBV5-4 and TRBJ2-2; a possible D gene is TRBD1 (5 bases). Germline CDR1 and CDR2: SGHNT and YYREEE (reference sequence). There are 15 residues in the CDR3. Deletions cut 4 bases from V and 5 bases from J, with 15 bases between. CDR3 in amino acids: CASSPGLDRTGELFF. The CDR3 bases are TGTGCCAGCAGCCCAGGGTTAGACAGAACCGGGGAGCTGTTTTTT.

This chain links TRBV7-3 with TRBJ2-1; 9 bases line up with TRBD1. CDR1 and CDR2 from the germline V gene are SGHTA and FQGTGA. V lost 6 bases and J lost 8; bases outside the gene matches: 5. This CDR3 is built from 13 residues. This CDR3 is CASSTDRGDEQFF. The CDR3 bases are TGTGCCAGCAGTACGGACAGGGGCGATGAGCAGTTCTTC.

This chain connects TRBV5-4 to TRBJ1-1; D not certain. Germline lookup yields CDR1 SGHNT and CDR2 YYREEE (reference sequence). The CDR3 contains 15 residues. Trimming removed 3 bases from V and 0 bases from J, with 12 bases in between. The CDR3 DNA reads as TGTGCCAGCAGCTCGGGATTGTTCATGAACACTGAAGCTTTCTTT. The encoded protein is CASSSGLFMNTEAFF.

The chain joins TRBV27 to TRBJ2-7, with a tentative D call TRBD1 (7 bases). The CDR3 has 12 residues. Germline V lookup: CDR1 MNHEY, CDR2 SMNVEV (reference sequence). Trimming shortened V by 10 bases and J by 2 bases, and 12 bases separated the two germline ends. The CDR3 DNA sequence: TGTGCCACTCGCGGGACAGCCTACGAGCAGTACTTC. This translates into CATRGTAYEQYF.